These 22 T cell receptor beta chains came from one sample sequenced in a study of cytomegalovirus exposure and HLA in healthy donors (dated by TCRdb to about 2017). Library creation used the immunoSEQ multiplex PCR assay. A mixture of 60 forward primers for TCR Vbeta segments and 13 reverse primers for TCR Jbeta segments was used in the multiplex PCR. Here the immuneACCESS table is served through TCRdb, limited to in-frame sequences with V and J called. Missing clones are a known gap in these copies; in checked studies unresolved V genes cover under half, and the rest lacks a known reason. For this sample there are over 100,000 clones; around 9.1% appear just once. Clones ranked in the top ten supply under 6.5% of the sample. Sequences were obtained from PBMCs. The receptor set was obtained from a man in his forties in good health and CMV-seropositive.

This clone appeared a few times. The CDR3: CAISGGDQPQHF. CDR3 nucleotide sequence: TGTGCCATCAGTGGGGGGGACCAGCCCCAGCATTTT. The V call is TRBV10-3, the J call TRBJ1-5; TRBD1 might be the D (5 bases). V dropped 4 bases and J dropped 7 bases, with 8 bases sitting between them. CDR1 is ENHRY and CDR2 is SYGVKD in the germline V gene. CDR3 length equals 12 residues.

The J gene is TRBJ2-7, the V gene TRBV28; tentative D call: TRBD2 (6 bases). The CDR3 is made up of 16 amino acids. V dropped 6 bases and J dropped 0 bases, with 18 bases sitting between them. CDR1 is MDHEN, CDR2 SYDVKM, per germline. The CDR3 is CASRGEHSSVSYEQYF. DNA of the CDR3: TGTGCCAGCAGAGGGGAACACTCTAGCGTCTCCTACGAGCAGTACTTC.

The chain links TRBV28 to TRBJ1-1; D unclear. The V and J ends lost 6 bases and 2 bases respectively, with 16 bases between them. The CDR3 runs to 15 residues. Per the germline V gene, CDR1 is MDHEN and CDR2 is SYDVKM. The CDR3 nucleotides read TGTGCCAGCAGCCGCAGACGGTGGAGTAACACTGAAGCTTTCTTT. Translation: CASSRRRWSNTEAFF.

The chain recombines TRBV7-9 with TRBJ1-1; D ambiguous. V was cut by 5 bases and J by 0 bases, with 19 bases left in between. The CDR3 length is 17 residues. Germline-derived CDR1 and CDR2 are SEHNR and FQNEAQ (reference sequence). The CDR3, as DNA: TGTGCCAGCAGCACTGCTCGTTTTTTGTCCATGAACACTGAAGCTTTCTTT. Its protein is CASSTARFLSMNTEAFF.

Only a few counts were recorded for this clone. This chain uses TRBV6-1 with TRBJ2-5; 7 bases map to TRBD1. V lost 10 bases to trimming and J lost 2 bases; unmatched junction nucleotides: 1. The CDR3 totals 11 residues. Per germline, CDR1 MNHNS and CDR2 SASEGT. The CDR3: CATGQQETQYF. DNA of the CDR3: TGTGCCACGGGACAGCAAGAGACCCAGTACTTC.

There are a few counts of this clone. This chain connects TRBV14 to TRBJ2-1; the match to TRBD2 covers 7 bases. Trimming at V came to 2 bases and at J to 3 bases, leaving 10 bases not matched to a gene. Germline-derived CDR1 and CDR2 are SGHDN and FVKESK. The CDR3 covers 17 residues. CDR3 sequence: CASSQLRGLADYNEQFF. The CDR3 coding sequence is TGTGCCAGCAGCCAATTGCGTGGGCTAGCGGACTACAATGAGCAGTTCTTC.

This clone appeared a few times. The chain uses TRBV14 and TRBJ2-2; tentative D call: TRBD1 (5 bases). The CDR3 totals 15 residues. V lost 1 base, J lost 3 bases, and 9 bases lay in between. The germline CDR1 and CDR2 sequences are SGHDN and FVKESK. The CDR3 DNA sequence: TGTGCCAGCAGCCAAGGGGGCATGGACACCGGGGAGCTGTTTTTT. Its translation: CASSQGGMDTGELFF.

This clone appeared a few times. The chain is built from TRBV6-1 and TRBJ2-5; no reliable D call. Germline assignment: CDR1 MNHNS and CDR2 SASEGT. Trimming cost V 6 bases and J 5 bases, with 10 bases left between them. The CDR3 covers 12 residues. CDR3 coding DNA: TGTGCCAGCAGCCCCCCCATGGAGACCCAGTACTTC. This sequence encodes CASSPPMETQYF.

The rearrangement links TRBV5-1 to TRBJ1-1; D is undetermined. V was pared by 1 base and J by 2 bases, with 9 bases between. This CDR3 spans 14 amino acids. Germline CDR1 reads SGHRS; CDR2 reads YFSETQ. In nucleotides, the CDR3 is TGCGCCAGCAGCTTGCTGCAGACAAACACTGAAGCTTTCTTT. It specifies CASSLLQTNTEAFF.

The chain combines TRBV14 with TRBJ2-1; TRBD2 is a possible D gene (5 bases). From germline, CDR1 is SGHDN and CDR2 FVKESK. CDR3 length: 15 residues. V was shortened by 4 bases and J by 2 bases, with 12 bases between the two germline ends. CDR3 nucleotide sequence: TGTGCCAGCAGCCGCGAGCGGAACACCTACAATGAGCAGTTCTTC. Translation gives CASSRERNTYNEQFF.

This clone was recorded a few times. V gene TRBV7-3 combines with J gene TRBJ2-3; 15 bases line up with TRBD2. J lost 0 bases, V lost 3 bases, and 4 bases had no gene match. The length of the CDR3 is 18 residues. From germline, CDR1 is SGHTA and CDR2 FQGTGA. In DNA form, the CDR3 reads TGTGCCAGCAGCTTGGGACTAGCGGGAGGACCTAGCACAGATACGCAGTATTTT. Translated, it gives CASSLGLAGGPSTDTQYF. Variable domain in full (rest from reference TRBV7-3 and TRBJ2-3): GAGVSQTPSNKVTEKGKYVELRCDPISGHTALYWYRQSLGQGPEFLIYFQGTGAADDSGLPNDRFFAVRPEGSVSTLKIQRTERGDSAVYLCASSLGLAGGPSTDTQYFGPGTRLTVL.

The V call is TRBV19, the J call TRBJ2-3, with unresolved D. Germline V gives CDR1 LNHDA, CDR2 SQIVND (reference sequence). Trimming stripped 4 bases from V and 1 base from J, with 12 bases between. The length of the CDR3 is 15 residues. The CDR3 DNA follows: TGTGCCAGTAGTACGAGACAATTTCGCACAGATACGCAGTATTTT. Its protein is CASSTRQFRTDTQYF.

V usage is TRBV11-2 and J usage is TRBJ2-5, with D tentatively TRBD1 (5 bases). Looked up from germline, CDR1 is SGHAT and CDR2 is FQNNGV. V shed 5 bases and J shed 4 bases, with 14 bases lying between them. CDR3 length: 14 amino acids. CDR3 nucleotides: TGTGCCAGCAGCCTCGCAGGGTTTCCAGAGACCCAGTACTTC. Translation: CASSLAGFPETQYF.

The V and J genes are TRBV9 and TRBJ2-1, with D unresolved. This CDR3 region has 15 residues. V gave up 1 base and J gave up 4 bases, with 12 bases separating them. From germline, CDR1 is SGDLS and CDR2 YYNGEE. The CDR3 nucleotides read TGTGCCAGCAGCGTAAGGAGCGCTACATACAATGAGCAGTTCTTC. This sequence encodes CASSVRSATYNEQFF.

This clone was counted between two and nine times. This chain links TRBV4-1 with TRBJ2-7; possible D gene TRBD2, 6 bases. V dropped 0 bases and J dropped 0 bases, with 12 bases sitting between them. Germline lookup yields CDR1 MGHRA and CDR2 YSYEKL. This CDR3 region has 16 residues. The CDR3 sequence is CASSQEGGRPSYEQYF. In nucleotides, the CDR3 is TGCGCCAGCAGCCAAGAAGGTGGGAGGCCCTCCTACGAGCAGTACTTC.

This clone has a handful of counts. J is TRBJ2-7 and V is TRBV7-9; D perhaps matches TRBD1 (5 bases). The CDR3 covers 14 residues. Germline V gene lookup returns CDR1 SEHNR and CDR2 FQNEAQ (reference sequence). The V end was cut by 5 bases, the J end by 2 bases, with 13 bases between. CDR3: CASSDDRFPYEQYF. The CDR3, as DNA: TGTGCCAGCAGCGATGACAGATTTCCCTACGAGCAGTACTTC.

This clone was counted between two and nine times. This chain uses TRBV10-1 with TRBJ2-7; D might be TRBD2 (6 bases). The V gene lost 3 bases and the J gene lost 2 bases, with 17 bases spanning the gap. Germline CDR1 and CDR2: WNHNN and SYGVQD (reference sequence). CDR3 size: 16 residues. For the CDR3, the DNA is TGCGCCAGCAGTGATAGGGCCAGGGAGGCCCCCTACGAGCAGTACTTC. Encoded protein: CASSDRAREAPYEQYF.

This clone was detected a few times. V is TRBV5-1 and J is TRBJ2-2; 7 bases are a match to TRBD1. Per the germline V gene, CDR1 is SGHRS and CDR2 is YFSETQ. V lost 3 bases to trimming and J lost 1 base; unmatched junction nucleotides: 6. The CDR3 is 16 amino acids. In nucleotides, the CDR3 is TGCGCCAGCAGCTGGACAGGTGCGGGGAACACCGGGGAGCTGTTTTTT. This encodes CASSWTGAGNTGELFF. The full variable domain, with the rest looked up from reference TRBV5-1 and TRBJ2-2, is KAGVTQTPRYLIKTRGQQVTLSCSPISGHRSVSWYQQTPGQGLQFLFEYFSETQRNKGNFPGRFSGRQFSNSRSEMNVSTLELGDSALYLCASSWTGAGNTGELFFGEGSRLTVL.

The CDR3: CASSNGGVSYEQYF. CDR3 DNA sequence: TGTGCCAGCAGTAACGGGGGGGTCTCCTACGAGCAGTACTTC. The V gene is TRBV9, the J gene TRBJ2-7; 8 bases line up with TRBD2. In germline, CDR1 is SGDLS, CDR2 YYNGEE. The CDR3 has 14 amino acids. With 5 bases clipped from V and 0 bases from J, the junction kept 4 bases outside the gene matches.

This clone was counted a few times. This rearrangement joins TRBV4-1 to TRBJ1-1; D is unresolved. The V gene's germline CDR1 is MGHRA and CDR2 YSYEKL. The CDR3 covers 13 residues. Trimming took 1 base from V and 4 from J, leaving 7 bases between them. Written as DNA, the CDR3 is TGCGCCAGCAGCCAAGGGCGGTCCACTGAAGCTTTCTTT. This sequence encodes CASSQGRSTEAFF.

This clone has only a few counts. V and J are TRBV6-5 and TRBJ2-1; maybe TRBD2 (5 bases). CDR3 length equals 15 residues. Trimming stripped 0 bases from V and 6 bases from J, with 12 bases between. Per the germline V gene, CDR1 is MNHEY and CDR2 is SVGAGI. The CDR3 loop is CASSYSGDRGNEQFF. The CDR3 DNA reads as TGTGCCAGCAGTTACTCCGGGGATCGGGGCAATGAGCAGTTCTTC.

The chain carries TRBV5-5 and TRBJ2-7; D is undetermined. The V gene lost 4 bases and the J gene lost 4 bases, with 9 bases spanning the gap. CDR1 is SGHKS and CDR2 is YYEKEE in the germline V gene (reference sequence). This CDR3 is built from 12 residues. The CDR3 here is CASSRGLYEQYF. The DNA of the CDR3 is TGTGCCAGCAGCCGTGGCCTTTACGAGCAGTACTTC.